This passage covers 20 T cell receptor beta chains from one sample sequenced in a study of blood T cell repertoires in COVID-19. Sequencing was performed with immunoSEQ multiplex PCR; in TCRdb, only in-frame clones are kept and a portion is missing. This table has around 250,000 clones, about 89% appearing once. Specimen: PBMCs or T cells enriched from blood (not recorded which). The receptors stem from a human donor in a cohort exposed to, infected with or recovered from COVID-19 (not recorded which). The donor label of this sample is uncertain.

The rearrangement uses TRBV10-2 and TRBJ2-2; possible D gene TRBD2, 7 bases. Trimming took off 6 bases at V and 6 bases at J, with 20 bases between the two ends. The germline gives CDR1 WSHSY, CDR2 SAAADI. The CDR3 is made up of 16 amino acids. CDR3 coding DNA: TGCGCCAGCAGGGGCGGAGGGGGGGCATTCTCCGGGGAGCTGTTTTTT. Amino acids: CASRGGGGAFSGELFF.

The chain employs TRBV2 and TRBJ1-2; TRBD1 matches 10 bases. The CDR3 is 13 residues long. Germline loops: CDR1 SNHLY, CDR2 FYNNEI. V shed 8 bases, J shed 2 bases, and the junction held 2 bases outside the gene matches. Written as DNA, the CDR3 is TGTGCCAGCTTGGGACAGGGGAACTATGGCTACACCTTC. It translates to CASLGQGNYGYTF.

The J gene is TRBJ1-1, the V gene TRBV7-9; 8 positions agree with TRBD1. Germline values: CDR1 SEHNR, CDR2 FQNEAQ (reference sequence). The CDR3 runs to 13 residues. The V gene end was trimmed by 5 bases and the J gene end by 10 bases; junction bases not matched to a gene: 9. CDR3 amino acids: CASSRPEGTGAFF. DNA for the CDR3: TGTGCCAGCAGCCGCCCCGAGGGGACAGGAGCTTTCTTT.

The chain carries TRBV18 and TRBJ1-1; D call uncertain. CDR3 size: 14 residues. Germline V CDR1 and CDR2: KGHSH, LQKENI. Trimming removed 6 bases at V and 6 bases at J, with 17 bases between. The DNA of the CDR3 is TGTGCCAGCTCCCAACGGGGAGTTCGGGCTGAAGCTTTCTTT. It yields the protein CASSQRGVRAEAFF.

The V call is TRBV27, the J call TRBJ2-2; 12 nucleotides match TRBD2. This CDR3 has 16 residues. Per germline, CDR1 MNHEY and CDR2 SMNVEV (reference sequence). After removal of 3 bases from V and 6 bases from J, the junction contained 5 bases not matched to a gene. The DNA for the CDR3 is TGTGCCAGCAGTTTCCGACTAGCGGGGGTTTCCGGGGAGCTGTTTTTT. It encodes CASSFRLAGVSGELFF.

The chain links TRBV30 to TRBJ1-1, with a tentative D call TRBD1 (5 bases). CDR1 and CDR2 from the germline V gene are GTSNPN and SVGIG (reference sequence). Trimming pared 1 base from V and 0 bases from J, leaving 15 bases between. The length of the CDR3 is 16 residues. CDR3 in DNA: TGTGCCTGGAGTGCGTTAGGGGATGTATTGAACACTGAAGCTTTCTTT. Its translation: CAWSALGDVLNTEAFF. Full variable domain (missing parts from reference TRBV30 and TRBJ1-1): SQTIHQWPATLVQPVGSPLSLECTVEGTSNPNLYWYRQAAGRGLQLLFYSVGIGQISSEVPQNLSASRPQDRQFILSSKKLLLSDSGFYLCAWSALGDVLNTEAFFGQGTRLTVV.

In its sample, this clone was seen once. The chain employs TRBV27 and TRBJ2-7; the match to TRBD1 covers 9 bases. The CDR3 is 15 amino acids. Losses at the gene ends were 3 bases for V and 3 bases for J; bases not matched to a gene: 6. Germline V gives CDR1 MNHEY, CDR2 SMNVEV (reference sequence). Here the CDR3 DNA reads TGTGCCAGCAGTTTTCTGGGACAGGGCGGCTACGAGCAGTACTTC. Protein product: CASSFLGQGGYEQYF.

The CDR3 region is CAISASDTGGTEAFF. Here the CDR3 DNA reads TGTGCCATCAGTGCGTCGGATACGGGTGGCACTGAAGCTTTCTTT. The chain carries TRBV10-3 and TRBJ1-1; D ambiguous. The CDR3 spans 15 residues. Germline V gene data show CDR1 as ENHRY and CDR2 as SYGVKD. V was pared by 4 bases and J by 4 bases, with 16 bases between.

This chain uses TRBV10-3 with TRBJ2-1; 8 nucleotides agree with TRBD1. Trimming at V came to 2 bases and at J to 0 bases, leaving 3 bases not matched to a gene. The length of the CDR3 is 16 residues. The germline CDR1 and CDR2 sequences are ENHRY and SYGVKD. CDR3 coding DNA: TGTGCCATCAGTGAGAGACAGGGGTTCTCCTACAATGAGCAGTTCTTC. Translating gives CAISERQGFSYNEQFF.

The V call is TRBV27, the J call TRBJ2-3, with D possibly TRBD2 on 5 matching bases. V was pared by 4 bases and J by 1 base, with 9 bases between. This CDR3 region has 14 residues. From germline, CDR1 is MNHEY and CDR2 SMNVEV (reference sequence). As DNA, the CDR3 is TGTGCCAGCAGTTCCCCACTAGGCACAGATACGCAGTATTTT. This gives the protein CASSSPLGTDTQYF.

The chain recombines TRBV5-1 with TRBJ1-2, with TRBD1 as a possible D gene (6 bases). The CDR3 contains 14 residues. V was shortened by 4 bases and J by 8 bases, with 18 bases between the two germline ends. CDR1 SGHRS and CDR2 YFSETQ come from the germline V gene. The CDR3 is CASSPGGGITGYTF. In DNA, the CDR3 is TGCGCCAGCAGCCCTGGTGGGGGCATAACGGGCTACACCTTC.

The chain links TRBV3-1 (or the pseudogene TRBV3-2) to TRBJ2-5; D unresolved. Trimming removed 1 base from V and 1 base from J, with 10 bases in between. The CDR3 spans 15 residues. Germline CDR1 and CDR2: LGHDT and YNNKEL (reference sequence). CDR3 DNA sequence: TGTGCCAGCAGCCAAGGGGCCGACCGCCAAGAGACCCAGTACTTC. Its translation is CASSQGADRQETQYF.

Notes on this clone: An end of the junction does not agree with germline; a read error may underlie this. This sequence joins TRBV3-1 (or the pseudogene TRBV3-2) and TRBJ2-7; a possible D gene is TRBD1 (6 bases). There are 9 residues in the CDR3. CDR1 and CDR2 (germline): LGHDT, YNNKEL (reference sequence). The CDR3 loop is CASKRGTHF. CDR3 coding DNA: TGTGCCAGCAAACGAGGGACACACTTC.

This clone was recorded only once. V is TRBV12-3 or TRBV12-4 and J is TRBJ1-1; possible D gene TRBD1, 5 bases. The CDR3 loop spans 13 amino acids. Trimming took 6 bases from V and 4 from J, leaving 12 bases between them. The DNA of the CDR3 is TGTGCCAGCAGGTCAGGGCACGGCACTGAAGCTTTCTTT. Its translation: CASRSGHGTEAFF.

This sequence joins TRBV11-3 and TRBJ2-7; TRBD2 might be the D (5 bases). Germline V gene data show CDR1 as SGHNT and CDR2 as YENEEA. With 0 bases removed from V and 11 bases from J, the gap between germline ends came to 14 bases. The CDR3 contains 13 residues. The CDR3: CASSLDLRSGEYF. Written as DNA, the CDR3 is TGTGCCAGCAGCTTAGATCTTCGTTCCGGGGAGTACTTC.

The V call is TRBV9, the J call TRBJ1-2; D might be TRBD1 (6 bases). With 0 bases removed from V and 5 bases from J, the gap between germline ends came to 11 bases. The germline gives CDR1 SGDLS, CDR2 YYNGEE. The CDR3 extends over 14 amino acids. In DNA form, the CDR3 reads TGTGCCAGCAGCGTAGCGGGGGGGCCATATGGCTACACCTTC. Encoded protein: CASSVAGGPYGYTF.

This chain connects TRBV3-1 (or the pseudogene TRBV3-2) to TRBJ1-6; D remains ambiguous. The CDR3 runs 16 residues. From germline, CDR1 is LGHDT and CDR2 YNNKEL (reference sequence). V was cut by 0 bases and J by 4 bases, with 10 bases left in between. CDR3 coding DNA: TGTGCCAGCAGCCAAGATCAGAACAGTTATAATTCACCCCTCCACTTT. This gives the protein CASSQDQNSYNSPLHF.

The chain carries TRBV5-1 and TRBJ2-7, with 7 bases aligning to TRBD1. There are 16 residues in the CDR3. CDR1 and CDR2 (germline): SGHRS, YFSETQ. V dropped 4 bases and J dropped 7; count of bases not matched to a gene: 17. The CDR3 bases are TGCGCCAGCAGCCCTCCCGGACAGGAATCCTCTGGGGAGCAGTACTTC. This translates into CASSPPGQESSGEQYF.

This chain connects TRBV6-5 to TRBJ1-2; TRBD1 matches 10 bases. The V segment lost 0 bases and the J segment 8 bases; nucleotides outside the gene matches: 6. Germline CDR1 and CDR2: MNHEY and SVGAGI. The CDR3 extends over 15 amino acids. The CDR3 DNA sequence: TGTGCCAGCAGTTACTCGGGGACAGGGGCCGACGGCTACACCTTC. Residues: CASSYSGTGADGYTF.

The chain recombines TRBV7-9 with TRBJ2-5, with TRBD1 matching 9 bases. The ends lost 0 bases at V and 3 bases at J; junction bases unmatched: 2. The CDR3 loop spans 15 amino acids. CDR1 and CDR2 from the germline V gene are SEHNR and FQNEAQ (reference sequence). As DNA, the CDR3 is TGTGCCAGCAGCTTAGCGAGACAGGGGGAAGAGACCCAGTACTTC. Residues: CASSLARQGEETQYF.